The rows below give T cell receptor beta chains drawn from one sample of a study of neurological immune-mediated disorders. TCRdb recomputed calls from the 5' RACE reads with MiXCR, one row per CDR3 protein. Of tens of thousands of distinct CDR3 sequences listed, 17% were seen once; the top ten hold over 15%. The source material was PBMCs. Every receptor here comes from a middle-aged woman in good health. Each CDR3 is given with its conserved first and last residue. A D gene is named only where the DNA matches it firmly. Clone size, where shown, is once, few, many, or a class for clones that have expanded.

TRBV7-2	TRBJ1-4	many	TRBD1	CASSPDRGYEKLFF	TGTGCCAGCAGCCCGGACAGGGGTTACGAAAAACTGTTTTTT
TRBV4-2	TRBJ2-5	many	TRBD2	CASSQDEAGAGGGETQYF	TGTGCCAGCAGCCAAGATGAAGCAGGAGCGGGGGGAGGAGAGACCCAGTACTTC
TRBV12-3/TRBV12-4	TRBJ2-1	many	TRBD2	CASSFAGGLRGEQFF	TGTGCCAGCAGTTTCGCGGGGGGGCTCAGGGGTGAGCAGTTCTTC
TRBV20-1	TRBJ1-1	many	-	CSARDLPETTEAFF	TGCAGTGCTAGAGATCTACCCGAGACGACAGAAGCTTTCTTT
TRBV20-1	TRBJ2-5	-	TRBD2	CSAGSGGTWETQYF	TGCAGTGCTGGTAGCGGGGGGACGTGGGAGACCCAGTACTTC
TRBV18	TRBJ2-1	few	-	CASSVGQTYTHNEQFF	TGTGCCAGCTCCGTCGGACAGACTTACACCCACAATGAGCAGTTCTTC
TRBV20-1	TRBJ2-1	-	TRBD2	CSAGGDARSEQFF	TGCAGTGCGGGGGGGGACGCTAGGAGTGAGCAGTTCTTC
TRBV7-8	TRBJ1-2	many	-	CASSLPQGRGDLNYGYTF	TGTGCCAGCAGCCTCCCTCAAGGTCGGGGGGATTTAAACTATGGCTACACCTTC
TRBV29-1	TRBJ2-1	many	TRBD2	CSVVPQTSGGGFF	TGCAGCGTTGTCCCCCAGACTAGCGGGGGGGGGTTCTTC
TRBV15	TRBJ1-2	few	-	CATSRDPGHFNYGYTF	TGTGCCACCAGCAGAGACCCGGGACACTTTAACTATGGCTACACCTTC
TRBV20-1	TRBJ2-5	many	-	CSAVRKGIVEETQYF	TGCAGTGCCGTACGAAAGGGAATTGTAGAGGAGACCCAGTACTTC
TRBV6-5	TRBJ1-2	medium-sized	TRBD1	CASSLGQGSDGYTF	TGTGCCAGCAGTTTGGGACAGGGAAGTGATGGCTACACCTTC
TRBV7-2	TRBJ1-2	many	-	CASSLGSGINYGYTF	TGTGCCAGCAGCTTAGGATCAGGCATTAACTATGGCTACACCTTC
TRBV4-3	TRBJ1-1	few	TRBD1	CASSQKTGDTEAFF	TGCGCCAGCAGCCAAAAGACAGGGGACACTGAAGCTTTCTTT
TRBV4-3	TRBJ2-1	many	-	CASSQSPQVSYNEQFF	TGCGCCAGCAGCCAGTCTCCCCAGGTTTCCTACAATGAGCAGTTCTTC
TRBV4-3	TRBJ2-3	many	-	CASSQDSSTDTQYF	TGCGCCAGCAGCCAAGATAGCAGCACAGATACGCAGTATTTT
TRBV15	TRBJ1-4	many	-	CATSRDQRNNEKLFF	TGTGCCACCAGCAGAGATCAGAGAAATAATGAAAAACTGTTTTTT
TRBV5-1	TRBJ1-1	-	-	CASSLGGSENIEAFF	TGCGCCAGCAGCTTGGGCGGGTCTGAGAACATTGAAGCTTTCTTT
TRBV9	TRBJ1-1	few	-	CASSVGADTEAFF	TGTGCCAGCAGCGTAGGCGCGGACACTGAAGCTTTCTTT